The rows below give T cell receptor beta chains drawn from one sample of a study of T cell responses to AZD1222 COVID-19 vaccine. Repertoires were generated with immunoSEQ multiplex PCR, while TCRdb's copy carries only in-frame clones and drops some. The sample holds some 170,000 clones, roughly 91% seen once. Sequenced material: peripheral blood, taken on day 0 of AZD1222 vaccination. These receptors came from an adult in good health. Each CDR3 is given with its conserved first and last residue. D genes are given only for firm matches. The size field is filled for only some rows; it gives once, few, many or a size class.

CDR3 protein	CDR3 DNA	V gene	J gene	clone size	D gene
CASSGHRAGERGEQFF	TGTGCCAGCAGCGGGCATCGGGCGGGGGAAAGGGGTGAGCAGTTCTTC	TRBV3-1/TRBV3-2	TRBJ2-1	.	TRBD2
CASSRGGNTEAFF	TGTGCCAGCAGCAGGGGAGGGAACACTGAAGCTTTCTTT	TRBV25-1	TRBJ1-1	.	.
CASSRQQGAVDNEQFF	TGTGCCAGCAGCCGGCAGCAGGGGGCGGTTGACAATGAGCAGTTCTTC	TRBV7-8	TRBJ2-1	.	TRBD1
CATSRERASNQPQHF	TGTGCCACCAGCAGAGAAAGGGCGAGCAATCAGCCCCAGCATTTT	TRBV15	TRBJ1-5	.	.
CASSPRQGASYEQYF	TGTGCCAGCTCACCCCGACAGGGTGCCTCCTACGAGCAGTACTTC	TRBV18	TRBJ2-7	once	TRBD1
CASSQARGYYEQYF	TGTGCCAGCAGCCAAGCCAGGGGTTACTACGAGCAGTACTTC	TRBV3-1/TRBV3-2	TRBJ2-7	.	.
CASRQLNTIYF	TGTGCCAGTAGGCAACTAAACACCATATATTTT	TRBV19	TRBJ1-3	.	.
CASSPGEIYNSPLHF	TGTGCCAGCTCACCAGGGGAGATCTATAATTCACCCCTCCACTTT	TRBV18	TRBJ1-6	once	.
CASSPQDRQVTEAFF	TGCGCCAGCAGCCCGCAAGACCGACAAGTCACTGAAGCTTTCTTT	TRBV4-3	TRBJ1-1	.	.
CASSQVLPYNSPLHF	TGTGCCAGCAGCCAAGTCCTCCCCTATAATTCACCCCTCCACTTT	TRBV4-2	TRBJ1-6	.	.
CASSLAVREGLWEDTQYF	TGTGCCAGCAGCTTAGCCGTGCGGGAGGGCCTTTGGGAAGATACGCAGTATTTT	TRBV13	TRBJ2-3	.	TRBD2
CASSYREPYEQYF	TGTGCCAGCAGCTACAGGGAACCTTACGAGCAGTACTTC	TRBV7-2	TRBJ2-7	.	.
CASSLLGGGELFF	TGTGCCAGCAGCTTACTGGGGGGCGGGGAGCTGTTTTTT	TRBV7-8	TRBJ2-2	once	.
CASVGNYNEQFF	TGTGCCAGCGTCGGGAATTACAATGAGCAGTTCTTC	TRBV6-5	TRBJ2-1	.	.
CASSPLPSYSYEQYF	TGTGCCAGCAGCCCTCTCCCGTCATATAGCTACGAGCAGTACTTC	TRBV13	TRBJ2-7	.	.
CASSDGTSGTDTQYF	TGTGCCAGCAGCGACGGGACTAGCGGGACGGATACGCAGTATTTT	TRBV14	TRBJ2-3	.	TRBD2
CASSRGGGAHNEQFF	TGTGCCAGCAGCCGCGGGGGTGGGGCCCACAATGAGCAGTTCTTC	TRBV5-5	TRBJ2-1	.	TRBD2
CASSQDYSSTEAFF	TGCGCCAGCAGCCAAGATTACTCCTCCACTGAAGCTTTCTTT	TRBV4-3	TRBJ1-1	.	.
CATSRADSYNSPLHF	TGTGCCACCAGCAGAGCCGACTCCTATAATTCACCCCTCCACTTT	TRBV15	TRBJ1-6	.	.
CASSLTQGKNQPQHF	TGTGCCAGCAGCTTAACCCAGGGTAAGAATCAGCCCCAGCATTTT	TRBV7-3	TRBJ1-5	few	.
CASSYVRGAGYTF	TGTGCCAGCAGTTACGTCAGGGGGGCTGGCTACACCTTC	TRBV6-5	TRBJ1-2	.	TRBD1
CASSPPAEQFF	TGTGCCAGCAGCCCCCCAGCTGAGCAGTTCTTC	TRBV6-5	TRBJ2-1	.	.
CASSQGGTGSHYSNQPQHF	TGTGCCAGCAGCCAAGGAGGGACAGGGAGCCATTATAGCAATCAGCCCCAGCATTTT	TRBV3-1/TRBV3-2	TRBJ1-5	once	TRBD1
CASSYTNEQFF	TGTGCCAGCAGTTACACCAATGAGCAGTTCTTC	TRBV6-2/TRBV6-3	TRBJ2-1	.	.
CASSLGQSGANVLTF	TGTGCCAGCAGCCTTGGACAGTCCGGGGCCAACGTCCTGACTTTC	TRBV7-2	TRBJ2-6	.	.
CSLAQSYNEQFF	TGCAGCTTGGCACAGTCCTACAATGAGCAGTTCTTC	TRBV29-1	TRBJ2-1	.	.
CASSERGAGNSPLHF	TGTGCCAGCAGTGAAAGGGGGGCCGGGAATTCACCCCTCCACTTT	TRBV6-1	TRBJ1-6	.	.
CASSLAGGLDGYTF	TGTGCCAGCAGCTTGGCCGGGGGGCTAGATGGCTACACCTTC	TRBV5-4	TRBJ1-2	.	.
CASSPKTTGPYRDGYTF	TGTGCCAGCAGCCCAAAAACGACAGGGCCTTACAGGGATGGCTACACCTTC	TRBV14	TRBJ1-2	.	TRBD1
CASSPPGQSSYNEQFF	TGTGCCAGCAGCCCCCCTGGGCAGAGCTCCTACAATGAGCAGTTCTTC	TRBV9	TRBJ2-1	.	.
CASSLSEISYGYTF	TGTGCCAGCAGCTTGTCTGAGATCAGCTATGGCTACACCTTC	TRBV5-5	TRBJ1-2	.	.
CASSLSGQINQPQHF	TGCGCCAGCAGCTTGTCCGGACAGATTAATCAGCCCCAGCATTTT	TRBV5-1	TRBJ1-5	.	.
CASSSDKDPAEQYF	TGTGCCAGCAGCTCGGACAAGGATCCGGCCGAGCAGTACTTC	TRBV28	TRBJ2-7	.	.
CASSTTRTSGLIPDTQYF	TGTGCCAGCAGCACCACCCGGACTAGCGGGTTGATCCCGGATACGCAGTATTTT	TRBV7-9	TRBJ2-3	once	TRBD2
CASSLEWDRNTEAFF	TGTGCCAGCAGCTTAGAGTGGGACAGGAACACTGAAGCTTTCTTT	TRBV7-2	TRBJ1-1	.	TRBD1
CASSLGQLRQGNTGELFF	TGCGCCAGCAGCTTGGGACAACTCCGACAGGGTAACACCGGGGAGCTGTTTTTT	TRBV5-1	TRBJ2-2	.	TRBD1
CASSLVGGAGEAFF	TGTGCCAGCAGCTTAGTGGGGGGAGCGGGTGAAGCTTTCTTT	TRBV7-9	TRBJ1-1	once	.
CASSQDRSPGTEAFF	TGTGCCAGCAGTCAGGACCGATCACCGGGGACTGAAGCTTTCTTT	TRBV6-5	TRBJ1-1	.	.
CASSFRGTAVSGNTIYF	TGTGCCAGCAGCTTCAGGGGGACCGCTGTCTCTGGAAACACCATATATTTT	TRBV5-6	TRBJ1-3	.	TRBD1
CASKSGTGGNYGYTF	TGTGCCAGCAAATCCGGGACAGGGGGTAACTATGGCTACACCTTC	TRBV6-5	TRBJ1-2	once	TRBD1
CASSPRDYGYTF	TGTGCCAGCAGCCCCAGGGACTATGGCTACACCTTC	TRBV28	TRBJ1-2	.	.
CAWSDNRGTSGRLSPDTQYF	TGTGCCTGGAGTGATAACAGAGGGACTAGCGGGAGGTTATCGCCAGATACGCAGTATTTT	TRBV30	TRBJ2-3	.	TRBD2
CASSTETGNYGYTF	TGCGCCAGCAGCACCGAAACAGGGAACTATGGCTACACCTTC	TRBV5-1	TRBJ1-2	.	.
CASSPGWNTEAFF	TGTGCCAGCAGCCCGGGCTGGAACACTGAAGCTTTCTTT	TRBV14	TRBJ1-1	.	.
CAWSVGRGENYGYTF	TGTGCCTGGAGTGTAGGCAGGGGAGAAAACTATGGCTACACCTTC	TRBV30	TRBJ1-2	.	.